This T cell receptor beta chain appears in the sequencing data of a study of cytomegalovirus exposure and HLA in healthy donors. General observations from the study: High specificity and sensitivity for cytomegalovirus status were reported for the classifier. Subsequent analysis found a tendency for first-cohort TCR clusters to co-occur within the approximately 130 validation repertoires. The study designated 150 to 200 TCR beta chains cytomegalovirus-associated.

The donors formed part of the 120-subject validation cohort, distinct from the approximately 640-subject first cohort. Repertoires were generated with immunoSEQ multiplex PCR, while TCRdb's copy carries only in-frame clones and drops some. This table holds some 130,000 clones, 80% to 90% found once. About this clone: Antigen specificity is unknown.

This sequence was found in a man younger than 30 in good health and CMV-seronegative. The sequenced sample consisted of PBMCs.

CDR3 in amino acids: CSSDRGGGGYTF. CDR3 coding DNA: TGCAGCTCGGACAGGGGAGGCGGTGGCTACACCTTC. This rearrangement joins TRBV29-1 to TRBJ1-2; 9 positions agree with TRBD1. J lost 7 bases, V lost 8 bases, and 8 bases had no gene match. CDR3 length: 12 residues. CDR1 and CDR2 from the germline V gene are SQVTM and ANQGSEA.